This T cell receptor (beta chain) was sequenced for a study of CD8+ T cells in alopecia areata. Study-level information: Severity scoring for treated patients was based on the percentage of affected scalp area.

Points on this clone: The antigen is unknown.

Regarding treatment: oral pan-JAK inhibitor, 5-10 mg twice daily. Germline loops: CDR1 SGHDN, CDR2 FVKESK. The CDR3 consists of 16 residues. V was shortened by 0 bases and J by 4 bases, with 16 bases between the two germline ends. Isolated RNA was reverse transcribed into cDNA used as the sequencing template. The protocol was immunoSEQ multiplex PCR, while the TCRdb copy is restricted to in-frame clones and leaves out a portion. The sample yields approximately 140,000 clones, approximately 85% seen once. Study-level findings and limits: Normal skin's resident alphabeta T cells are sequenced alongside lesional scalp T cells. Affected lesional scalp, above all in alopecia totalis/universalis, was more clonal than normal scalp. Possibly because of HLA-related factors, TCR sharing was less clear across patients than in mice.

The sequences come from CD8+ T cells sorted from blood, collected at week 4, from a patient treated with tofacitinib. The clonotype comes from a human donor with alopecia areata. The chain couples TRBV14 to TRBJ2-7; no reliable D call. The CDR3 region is CASSQDRSLGSYEQYF. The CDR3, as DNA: TGTGCCAGCAGCCAAGATCGAAGTCTCGGTTCTTACGAGCAGTACTTC.